The entry below describes one TCR beta chain. From approximately 500 ng total RNA, TCR beta cDNA was generated with a primer in the constant region. Three nested multiplex PCR rounds of slightly modified ARM-PCR generated TCR beta libraries. MiXCR, run by TCRdb on the multiplex PCR reads, gives a single entry per CDR3 protein. The sample shows under 200,000 distinct CDR3 sequences, around four fifths of them seen only once. This specimen belongs to a study of tumor-infiltrating lymphocytes in primary liver carcinoma. Both RNA and DNA were isolated together from about 21-30 mg of bulk tissue that had not been sorted. The sequencing sample was made of tumor tissue from primary liver carcinoma. This sequence was found in a man between 35 and 55 years old with primary liver carcinoma and hepatitis B virus infection.

The CDR3 loop reads CASTPSTGSHLLETF. The CDR3, as DNA: TGTGCCAGCACTCCCTCAACAGGGTCCCATCTCCTAGAGACCTTC. The rearrangement uses TRBV6-1 and TRBJ1-2; weak D call: TRBD1 (6 bases). The CDR3 is 15 residues long. CDR1 and CDR2 (germline): MNHNS, SASEGT. The germline V and J ends were trimmed by 7 bases and 14 bases, with 29 bases remaining between them.